The source of this T cell receptor (beta chain) is a study of CD8+CD57+ T cells in acquired aplastic anemia. Looking at the study overall: Roughly 3.2 ug was the average amount of DNA from sorted CD4+ and CD8+ cells.

Per germline, CDR1 SGHRS and CDR2 YFSETQ. The V gene lost 4 bases and the J gene lost 6 bases, with 16 bases spanning the gap. The CDR3 has 14 amino acids. Broader study findings: Both patients and controls carried the same twenty-nine CD8+ CDR3 sequences.

This clonotype occurred once. Its antigen is undetermined. Profiling of TCR beta VDJ combinations and CDR3 sequences used genomic DNA as template. TCRdb re-called the reads through MiXCR, storing one row per CDR3 protein. The table lists roughly 240,000 distinct CDR3 sequences, 40% to 50% of them singletons. Patients picked for sequencing had shown CD8+CD57+ cell expansion detected by flow cytometry. As a group, the patients uniformly had severe acquired aplastic anemia. The sequence was obtained from a human donor with aplastic anemia. Sample: sorted CD4+, CD8+, or CD8+CD57+ T cells (not recorded which) from PBMCs. The J gene is TRBJ1-2, the V gene TRBV5-1; tentatively, D is TRBD1 (6 bases). The CDR3 DNA sequence: TGCGCCAGCAGCGCCAGAACAGGGTTGCATGGCTACACCTTC. Translation: CASSARTGLHGYTF.